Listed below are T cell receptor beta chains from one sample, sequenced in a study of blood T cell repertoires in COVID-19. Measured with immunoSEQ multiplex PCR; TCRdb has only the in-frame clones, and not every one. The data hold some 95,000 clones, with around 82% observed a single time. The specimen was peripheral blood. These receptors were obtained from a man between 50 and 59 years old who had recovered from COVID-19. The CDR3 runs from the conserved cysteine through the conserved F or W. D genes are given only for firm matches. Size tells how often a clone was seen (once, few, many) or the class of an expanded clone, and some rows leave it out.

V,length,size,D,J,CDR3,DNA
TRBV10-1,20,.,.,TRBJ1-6,CASTLSGAGGDYVIYSPLHF,TGCGCCAGCACCCTCAGCGGGGCGGGGGGCGATTACGTTATTTACTCACCCCTCCACTTT
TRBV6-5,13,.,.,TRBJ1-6,CASMRDGGSPLHF,TGTGCCAGCATGCGGGACGGCGGTTCACCCCTCCACTTT
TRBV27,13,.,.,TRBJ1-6,CASTKDYNSPLHF,TGTGCCAGCACTAAAGACTATAATTCACCCCTCCACTTT
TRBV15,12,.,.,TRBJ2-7,CATSRDRGEQYF,TGTGCCACCAGCAGAGATCGCGGGGAGCAGTACTTC
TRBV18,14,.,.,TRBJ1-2,CASSVERMNYGYTF,TGTGCCAGCTCTGTTGAGAGGATGAACTATGGCTACACCTTC
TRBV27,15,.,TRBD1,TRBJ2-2,CASRRQGASTGELFF,TGTGCCAGCAGGAGACAGGGGGCTTCCACCGGGGAGCTGTTTTTT
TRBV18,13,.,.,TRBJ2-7,CASSPPSSYEQYF,TGTGCCAGCTCACCACCTTCATCCTACGAGCAGTACTTC
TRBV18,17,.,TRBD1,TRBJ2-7,CASSPLEQGQTTYEQYF,TGTGCCAGCTCACCGCTCGAACAGGGACAGACTACCTACGAGCAGTACTTC
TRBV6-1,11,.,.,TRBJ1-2,CASRHSGGAYF,TGTGCCAGCAGGCATTCCGGCGGCGCTTACTTC
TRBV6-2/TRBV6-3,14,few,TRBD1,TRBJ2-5,CASSPTGAMETQYF,TGTGCCAGCAGCCCCACAGGGGCAATGGAGACCCAGTACTTC
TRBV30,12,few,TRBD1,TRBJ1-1,CAWSRGGKEAFF,TGTGCCTGGAGCCGAGGGGGCAAAGAAGCTTTCTTT
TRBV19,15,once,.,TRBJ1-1,CASTPTSQRSTEAFF,TGTGCCAGTACCCCAACCAGCCAACGGAGCACTGAAGCTTTCTTT
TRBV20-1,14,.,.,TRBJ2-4,CSASRLAGKNIQYF,TGCAGTGCTAGTAGGCTAGCCGGCAAAAACATTCAGTACTTC
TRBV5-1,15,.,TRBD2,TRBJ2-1,CASSTTSGRYNEQFF,TGCGCCAGCAGCACGACTAGCGGTAGATACAATGAGCAGTTCTTC
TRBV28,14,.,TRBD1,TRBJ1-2,CASSAGQANYGYTF,TGTGCCAGCAGTGCAGGACAGGCGAACTATGGCTACACCTTC
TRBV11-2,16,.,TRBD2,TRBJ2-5,CASSLDLWAGGETQYF,TGTGCCAGCAGCTTAGATCTTTGGGCGGGAGGGGAGACCCAGTACTTC
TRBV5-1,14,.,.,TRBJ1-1,CASFPNQRNTEAFF,TGCGCCAGCTTCCCAAACCAGCGGAACACTGAAGCTTTCTTT
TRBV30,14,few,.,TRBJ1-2,CAWKGGAQNYGYTF,TGTGCCTGGAAGGGGGGGGCGCAAAACTATGGCTACACCTTC
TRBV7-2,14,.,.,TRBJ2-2,CASTQDIWTGELFF,TGTGCCAGCACCCAGGACATTTGGACCGGGGAGCTGTTTTTT
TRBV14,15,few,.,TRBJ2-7,CASSLAVGGEYEQYF,TGTGCCAGCAGCCTGGCAGTCGGAGGCGAGTACGAGCAGTACTTC
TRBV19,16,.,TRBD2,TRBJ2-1,CASSWLAGGNGNEQFF,TGTGCCAGTAGTTGGCTAGCGGGAGGTAATGGCAATGAGCAGTTCTTC
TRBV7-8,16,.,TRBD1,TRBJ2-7,CASSPTGVPVLGEQYF,TGTGCCAGCAGCCCAACAGGGGTTCCGGTTTTGGGCGAGCAGTACTTC
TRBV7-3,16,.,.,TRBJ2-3,CASSLRLGASTDTQYF,TGTGCCAGCAGCTTAAGGTTGGGGGCTAGCACAGATACGCAGTATTTT
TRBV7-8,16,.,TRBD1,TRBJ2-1,CASSLTGTGIFHEQFF,TGTGCCAGCAGCCTTACCGGGACAGGGATTTTCCATGAGCAGTTCTTC
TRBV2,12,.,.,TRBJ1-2,CASRLAGARYTF,TGTGCCAGCAGGCTCGCAGGGGCGCGGTACACCTTC
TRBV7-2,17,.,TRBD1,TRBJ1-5,CASSLSGQVYSNQPQHF,TGTGCCAGCAGCTTAAGCGGACAGGTGTATAGCAATCAGCCCCAGCATTTT
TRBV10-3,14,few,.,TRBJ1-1,CAISAQGLNTEAFF,TGTGCCATCAGTGCACAGGGATTGAACACTGAAGCTTTCTTT
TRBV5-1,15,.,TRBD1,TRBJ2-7,CASSLDRGRTYEQYF,TGCGCCAGCAGCTTAGACAGGGGGCGCACGTACGAGCAGTACTTC
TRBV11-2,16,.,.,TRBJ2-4,CASSGSGGLAKNIQYF,TGTGCCAGCAGCGGTAGCGGAGGCCTAGCCAAAAACATTCAGTACTTC
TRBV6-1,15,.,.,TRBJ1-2,CASSEVGRANYGYTF,TGTGCCAGCAGTGAAGTGGGCAGAGCTAACTATGGCTACACCTTC
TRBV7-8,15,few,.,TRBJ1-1,CASSLMGGLNTEAFF,TGTGCCAGCAGCTTAATGGGGGGTTTGAACACTGAAGCTTTCTTT
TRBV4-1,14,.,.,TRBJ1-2,CASSQGPLVNGYTF,TGCGCCAGCAGCCAAGGGCCATTGGTGAATGGCTACACCTTC
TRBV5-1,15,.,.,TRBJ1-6,CASSLDTQGTSPLHF,TGCGCCAGCAGCTTGGATACCCAGGGTACTTCACCCCTCCACTTT
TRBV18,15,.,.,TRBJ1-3,CASSSRQNSGNTIYF,TGTGCCAGCTCATCTCGACAGAACTCTGGAAACACCATATATTTT
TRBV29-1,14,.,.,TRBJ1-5,CSVVSGDGNQPQHF,TGCAGCGTTGTATCCGGGGATGGCAATCAGCCCCAGCATTTT
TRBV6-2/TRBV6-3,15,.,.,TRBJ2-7,CASSYSRQGPYEQYF,TGTGCCAGCAGTTACTCGAGGCAGGGCCCCTACGAGCAGTACTTC
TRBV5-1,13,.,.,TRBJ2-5,CASGLGGQETQYF,TGCGCCAGCGGTCTCGGAGGTCAAGAGACCCAGTACTTC
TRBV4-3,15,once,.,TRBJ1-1,CASSQDEQGNTEAFF,TGCGCCAGCAGCCAAGATGAACAGGGAAACACTGAAGCTTTCTTT
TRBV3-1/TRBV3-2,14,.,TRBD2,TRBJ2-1,CASSQGLAGVEQFF,TGTGCCAGCAGCCAAGGGCTAGCGGGGGTCGAGCAGTTCTTC
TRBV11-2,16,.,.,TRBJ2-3,CASSLPRTAPTDTQYF,TGTGCCAGCAGCTTACCCCGGACAGCGCCCACAGATACGCAGTATTTT
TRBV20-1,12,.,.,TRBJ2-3,CSASSRTDTQYF,TGCAGTGCTAGTAGCCGCACAGATACGCAGTATTTT
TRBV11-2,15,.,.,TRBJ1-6,CASSLDRGENSPLHF,TGTGCCAGCAGCTTAGATCGCGGGGAGAATTCACCCCTCCACTTT
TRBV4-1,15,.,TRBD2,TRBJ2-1,CASSPPSGGVPEQFF,TGCGCCAGCAGCCCGCCTAGCGGGGGGGTCCCTGAGCAGTTCTTC
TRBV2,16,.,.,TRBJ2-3,CASSPSGGLGTDTQYF,TGTGCCAGCAGCCCCTCAGGGGGGCTTGGCACAGATACGCAGTATTTT
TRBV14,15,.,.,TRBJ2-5,CASSHPYSYQETQYF,TGTGCCAGCAGCCACCCCTACAGCTACCAAGAGACCCAGTACTTC
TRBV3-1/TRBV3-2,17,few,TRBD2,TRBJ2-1,CASSQEYGGAFYNEQFF,TGTGCCAGCAGCCAAGAATACGGGGGGGCCTTCTACAATGAGCAGTTCTTC
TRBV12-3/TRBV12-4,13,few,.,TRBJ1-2,CASSLDDSYGYTF,TGTGCCAGCAGTTTAGATGATAGCTATGGCTACACCTTC
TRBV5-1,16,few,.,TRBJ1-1,CASSPGGGRTNTEAFF,TGCGCCAGCAGCCCCGGTGGTGGCAGGACTAACACTGAAGCTTTCTTT
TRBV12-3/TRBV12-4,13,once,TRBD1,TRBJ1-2,CASRMTGEIGYTF,TGTGCCAGCAGGATGACAGGGGAAATTGGCTACACCTTC
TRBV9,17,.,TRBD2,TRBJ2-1,CASSVEGLAGGDTEQFF,TGTGCCAGCAGCGTAGAGGGGCTAGCGGGGGGCGACACTGAGCAGTTCTTC
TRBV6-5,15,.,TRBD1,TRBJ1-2,CASSYSRTGNYGYTF,TGTGCCAGCAGTTACTCCAGGACAGGCAACTATGGCTACACCTTC
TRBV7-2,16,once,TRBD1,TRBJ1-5,CASSLVETGGGQPQHF,TGTGCCAGCAGCCTCGTGGAGACAGGGGGAGGTCAGCCCCAGCATTTT
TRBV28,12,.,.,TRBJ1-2,CASSNIEAGYTF,TGTGCCAGCAGTAACATCGAAGCGGGCTACACCTTC
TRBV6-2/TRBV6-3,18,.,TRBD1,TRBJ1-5,CASSYSIHDRGANQPQHF,TGTGCCAGCAGTTACTCAATTCACGACAGGGGGGCAAATCAGCCCCAGCATTTT
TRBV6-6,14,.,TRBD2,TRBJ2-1,CASRPGGTYNEQFF,TGTGCCAGCAGACCCGGGGGGACCTACAATGAGCAGTTCTTC
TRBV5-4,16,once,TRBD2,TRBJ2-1,CASSLIMPSGNNEQFF,TGTGCCAGCAGCTTGATCATGCCTAGCGGGAATAATGAGCAGTTCTTC
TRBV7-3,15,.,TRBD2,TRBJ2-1,CASSSSGGAYSEQFF,TGTGCCAGCAGTTCTAGCGGGGGGGCCTACAGTGAGCAGTTCTTC
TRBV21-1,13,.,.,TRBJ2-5,CASSRQTQETQYF,TGTGCCAGCAGCAGACAGACTCAAGAGACCCAGTACTTC
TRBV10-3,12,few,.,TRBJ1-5,CAISRSNQPQHF,TGTGCCATCAGTCGGAGTAATCAGCCCCAGCATTTT
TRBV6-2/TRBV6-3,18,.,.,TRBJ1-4,CASSYNVGRNEWSEKLFF,TGTGCCAGCAGTTACAATGTTGGGAGAAACGAATGGAGTGAAAAACTGTTTTTT